These 31 T cell receptor beta chains were all obtained from the same sample, sequenced in a study of blood T cell repertoires in COVID-19. Sequenced by immunoSEQ multiplex PCR; TCRdb stores in-frame clones only, minus some. The data show some 350,000 clones, 88% seen once. Sequenced sample: PBMCs or T cells enriched from blood (not recorded which). The receptors come from a man aged 30 to 45 who had recovered from COVID-19.

J is TRBJ1-2 and V is TRBV5-1; D remains unclear. V was pared by 0 bases and J by 4 bases, with 7 bases between. Germline CDR1 is SGHRS and CDR2 is YFSETQ. The length of the CDR3 is 13 residues. The CDR3 is CASSLDLSYGYTF. DNA of the CDR3: TGCGCCAGCAGCTTGGACCTATCCTATGGCTACACCTTC.

The V gene is TRBV7-3, the J gene TRBJ2-5; TRBD2 might be the D (5 bases). Germline CDR1 and CDR2: SGHTA and FQGTGA. The CDR3 extends over 14 amino acids. The V and J ends lost 5 bases and 4 bases respectively, with 14 bases between them. DNA of the CDR3: TGTGCCAGCAGCCCAAGAGGGCAAGGAGAGACCCAGTACTTC. This sequence encodes CASSPRGQGETQYF.

This clone was counted a single time. The CDR3 coding sequence is TGTGCCAGCAGGGAGCCCGGGACAGGGCGGTACGAGCAGTACTTC. This codes for CASREPGTGRYEQYF. The chain recombines TRBV6-4 with TRBJ2-7, with 9 nucleotides matching TRBD1. The V gene's germline CDR1 is MRHNA and CDR2 SNTAGT. V shed 6 bases and J 4 bases; nucleotides not matched to a gene: 10. The length of the CDR3 is 15 residues.

This clone was seen only once. The genes are TRBV27 and TRBJ2-1; no clear D. Germline V CDR1 and CDR2: MNHEY, SMNVEV (reference sequence). This CDR3 has 13 amino acids. V gave up 3 bases and J gave up 4 bases, with 7 bases separating them. CDR3 in DNA: TGTGCCAGCAGTTTGTCCAGGTACAATGAGCAGTTCTTC. Translating it yields CASSLSRYNEQFF.

The rearrangement uses TRBV19 and TRBJ1-1; a weak D match, TRBD1 (6 bases). Per germline, CDR1 LNHDA and CDR2 SQIVND (reference sequence). The CDR3 consists of 22 residues. V was shortened by 7 bases and J by 1 base, with 37 bases between the two germline ends. The CDR3 DNA reads as TGTGCCAGTATCAGACGGGCAGGGACCAACCACCAGGGCAGGGGACCGAACACTGAAGCTTTCTTT. The encoded protein is CASIRRAGTNHQGRGPNTEAFF.

This clone was seen a handful of times. J is TRBJ1-2 and V is TRBV7-9, with a weak D call TRBD1 (5 bases). CDR3 length equals 16 residues. The V end was cut by 1 base, the J end by 4 bases, with 16 bases between. Germline V gives CDR1 SEHNR, CDR2 FQNEAQ (reference sequence). The CDR3 nucleotides are TGTGCCAGCAGCTTAGACAGGCCCTATAACCCCTATGGCTACACCTTC. Its protein product is CASSLDRPYNPYGYTF.

Only one count was recorded for this clone. This rearrangement joins TRBV13 to TRBJ2-7, with 8 bases aligning to TRBD1. J lost 5 bases, V lost 4 bases, and 7 bases had no gene match. The CDR3 has 14 residues. Per germline, CDR1 PRHDT and CDR2 FYEKMQ (reference sequence). The CDR3 coding sequence is TGTGCCAGCAGCTACTCGGACAGGGTGCACGAGCAGTACTTC. This sequence encodes CASSYSDRVHEQYF.

Concerning this clone: The same CDR3 can be traced to other DNA sequences in this sample. This chain uses TRBV19 with TRBJ2-1; D is possibly TRBD1 (6 bases). The CDR3 is 15 amino acids. The germline V gene encodes CDR1 LNHDA and CDR2 SQIVND (reference sequence). Trimming pared 2 bases from V and 0 bases from J, leaving 8 bases between. The CDR3 bases are TGTGCCAGTAGTATACAGGGGAGCTCCTACAATGAGCAGTTCTTC. Encoded protein: CASSIQGSSYNEQFF.

The chain carries TRBV7-9 and TRBJ1-2, with 10 bases matching TRBD1. Germline CDR1 SEHNR, CDR2 FQNEAQ (reference sequence). The CDR3 is 15 residues long. V was clipped by 5 bases and J by 8 bases; unmatched bases: 11. CDR3 loop: CASSHRDRGLGGYTF. CDR3 DNA sequence: TGTGCCAGCAGCCACCGGGACAGGGGTCTCGGCGGCTACACCTTC.

The CDR3 nucleotides read TGTGCCAGCAGTTTATGGACTCGGCAGACGCATGAAGCTTTCTTT. Residues: CASSLWTRQTHEAFF. The chain couples TRBV28 to TRBJ1-1; unclear D gene. The CDR3 is 15 amino acids. CDR1 and CDR2 from the germline V gene are MDHEN and SYDVKM. The V end lost 0 bases, the J end lost 7 bases, and 15 bases lay between the germline ends.

V usage is TRBV2 and J usage is TRBJ1-5; D call uncertain. V was pared by 3 bases and J by 2 bases, with 11 bases between. From germline, CDR1 is SNHLY and CDR2 FYNNEI. The CDR3 covers 15 residues. In DNA form, the CDR3 reads TGTGCCAGCAGTGAGTCAGGTCCCCGCAATCAGCCCCAGCATTTT. It codes for CASSESGPRNQPQHF.

V and J are TRBV4-1 and TRBJ2-7; TRBD1 agrees at 9 bases. Trimming at V came to 0 bases and at J to 2 bases, leaving 8 bases not matched to a gene. Germline loops: CDR1 MGHRA, CDR2 YSYEKL. This CDR3 has 17 residues. CDR3 nucleotides: TGCGCCAGCAGCCAAGAAGGGTGGGGACAGGGTACCTACGAGCAGTACTTC. It encodes CASSQEGWGQGTYEQYF.

The J gene is TRBJ2-1, the V gene TRBV5-1; 11 bases align to TRBD2. CDR3 length: 17 residues. The germline V gene has CDR1 SGHRS and CDR2 YFSETQ. The V gene end was trimmed by 0 bases and the J gene end by 2 bases; junction bases not matched to a gene: 4. Written as DNA, the CDR3 is TGCGCCAGCAGCTTGGCCGGGACTAGCGGACCCTACAATGAGCAGTTCTTC. Its translation: CASSLAGTSGPYNEQFF.

The rearrangement uses TRBV10-3 and TRBJ2-5; maybe TRBD2 (6 bases). The CDR3 totals 14 residues. The germline V gene has CDR1 ENHRY and CDR2 SYGVKD. The V and J ends lost 2 bases and 4 bases respectively, with 11 bases between them. CDR3 protein: CAISERGTVETQYF. In nucleotides, the CDR3 is TGTGCCATCAGTGAGCGGGGGACGGTAGAGACCCAGTACTTC.

This rearrangement joins TRBV27 to TRBJ2-1; D call uncertain. Germline assignment: CDR1 MNHEY and CDR2 SMNVEV (reference sequence). The CDR3 consists of 15 residues. The V gene lost 4 bases and the J gene lost 3 bases, with 13 bases spanning the gap. The DNA of the CDR3 is TGTGCCAGCAGTTACTATAAAACGGACTACAATGAGCAGTTCTTC. It specifies CASSYYKTDYNEQFF.

V usage is TRBV21-1 and J usage is TRBJ2-2; TRBD1, as called in the table, went unchecked against the DNA. TRBV21-1 is labeled a pseudogene. This CDR3 contains 13 residues. Here the CDR3 reads CASSKGLTGELFF. CDR3 DNA sequence: TGTGCCAGCAGCAAGGGCCTCACCGGGGAGCTGTTTTTT.

The chain uses TRBV30 and TRBJ1-5; unclear D gene. Deletions cut 2 bases from V and 9 bases from J, with 14 bases between. The CDR3 totals 13 residues. The germline CDR1 and CDR2 sequences are GTSNPN and SVGIG (reference sequence). The CDR3 loop is CAWSLTLIGPQHF. DNA for the CDR3: TGTGCCTGGAGTCTCACATTAATTGGGCCCCAGCATTTT.

The rearrangement joins TRBV6-5 to TRBJ2-3; D gene ambiguous. Germline CDR1 reads MNHEY; CDR2 reads SVGAGI. Trimming removed 2 bases at V and 4 bases at J, with 7 bases between. CDR3 length: 13 amino acids. CDR3 in DNA: TGTGCCAGCAGTTACCCCCCCGCAGATACGCAGTATTTT. This sequence encodes CASSYPPADTQYF.

This chain uses TRBV6-1 with TRBJ1-5, with a possible D match to TRBD1 (5 bases). The length of the CDR3 is 16 residues. The germline V gene has CDR1 MNHNS and CDR2 SASEGT. V was pared by 4 bases and J by 2 bases, with 15 bases between. This CDR3 is CASSVLMQGGNQPQHF. The CDR3 bases are TGTGCCAGCAGTGTCCTCATGCAGGGCGGCAATCAGCCCCAGCATTTT.

V gene TRBV5-4 combines with J gene TRBJ2-3; 9 bases are a match to TRBD1. Germline loops: CDR1 SGHNT, CDR2 YYREEE (reference sequence). J lost 1 base, V lost 4 bases, and 7 bases had no gene match. The CDR3 extends over 16 amino acids. The CDR3 sequence is CASSAKTGGGTDTQYF. CDR3 bases: TGTGCCAGCAGCGCCAAAACAGGGGGCGGCACAGATACGCAGTATTTT. Combining the CDR3 with reference TRBV5-4 and TRBJ2-3 gives the whole variable domain ETGVTQSPTHLIKTRGQQVTLRCSSQSGHNTVSWYQQALGQGPQFIFQYYREEENGRGNFPPRFSGLQFPNYSSELNVNALELDDSALYLCASSAKTGGGTDTQYFGPGTRLTVL.

J is TRBJ2-7 and V is TRBV7-4; TRBD1 aligns across 7 bases. CDR1 and CDR2 from the germline V gene are SGHVT and SQSDAQ. V was pared by 4 bases and J by 3 bases, with 9 bases of the junction left unmatched. This CDR3 region has 15 residues. The CDR3 reads CASSSTGVEDYEQYF. The CDR3 DNA reads TGTGCCAGCAGCTCCACAGGGGTCGAGGACTACGAGCAGTACTTC. Supplemented by reference TRBV7-4 and TRBJ2-7, the full variable domain reads GAGVSQSPRYKVAKRGRDVALRCDSISGHVTLYWYRQTLGQGSEVLTYSQSDAQRDKSGRPSGRFSAERPERSVSTLKIQRTEQGDSAVYLCASSSTGVEDYEQYFGPGTRLTVT.

The chain has TRBV5-5 and TRBJ1-2; TRBD1 might be the D (5 bases). Between the trimmed V and J ends, which lost 0 bases and 0 bases, there was a span of 15 bases. The CDR3 consists of 17 residues. Germline CDR1 SGHKS, CDR2 YYEKEE (reference sequence). The CDR3 DNA follows: TGTGCCAGCAGCTTGGATCCGACAGCCCCCGCTAACTATGGCTACACCTTC. Translated: CASSLDPTAPANYGYTF.

The chain joins TRBV28 to TRBJ1-2, with 7 bases fitting TRBD1. Trimming took 2 bases from V and 5 from J; bases not matched to a gene: 8. In germline, CDR1 is MDHEN, CDR2 SYDVKM. This CDR3 is built from 15 residues. In nucleotides, the CDR3 is TGTGCCAGCAGTTTAGTGCAGGGGGTGAGTTATGGCTACACCTTC. Protein: CASSLVQGVSYGYTF.

This clone came up once. J is TRBJ2-2 and V is TRBV7-9, with 10 bases matching TRBD1. CDR1 and CDR2 (germline): SEHNR, FQNEAQ (reference sequence). This CDR3 has 16 amino acids. J was trimmed by 4 bases and V by 5 bases; bases with no gene match: 7. CDR3 region: CASSLRQGALTGELFF. As DNA, the CDR3 is TGTGCCAGCAGCCTCCGACAGGGGGCCCTCACCGGGGAGCTGTTTTTT.

The chain couples TRBV2 to TRBJ2-3; 8 nucleotides match TRBD1. V was clipped by 7 bases and J by 0 bases; unmatched bases: 3. Germline assignment: CDR1 SNHLY and CDR2 FYNNEI. The CDR3 contains 14 residues. DNA of the CDR3: TGTGCCAGCACCTGGACAGGGAGCACAGATACGCAGTATTTT. Its protein product is CASTWTGSTDTQYF.

The DNA for the CDR3 is TGTGCCAGCAGTGAAGCAGGGGCCACTGAAGCTTTCTTT. Translating it yields CASSEAGATEAFF. This chain links TRBV6-1 with TRBJ1-1, with D possibly TRBD1 on 5 matching bases. The V gene's germline CDR1 is MNHNS and CDR2 SASEGT. V lost 0 bases and J lost 4, with 6 bases in between. The length of the CDR3 is 13 residues.

The rearrangement uses TRBV19 and TRBJ2-3, with 14 bases fitting TRBD2. CDR3 length equals 14 residues. The germline V gene encodes CDR1 LNHDA and CDR2 SQIVND (reference sequence). J was trimmed by 3 bases and V by 10 bases; bases with no gene match: 3. CDR3 in DNA: TGTGCCACCCGACTAGCGGGGGGGACAGATACGCAGTATTTT. Amino acids: CATRLAGGTDTQYF.

This clone was detected a few times. V and J are TRBV27 and TRBJ1-1, with a tentative D call TRBD1 (6 bases). The CDR3 is 17 residues long. Germline CDR1 is MNHEY and CDR2 is SMNVEV (reference sequence). V was shortened by 5 bases and J by 0 bases, with 19 bases between the two germline ends. CDR3 sequence: CASSRRGGGGMNTEAFF. The CDR3 DNA reads TGTGCCAGCAGTAGGAGGGGGGGAGGTGGTATGAACACTGAAGCTTTCTTT.

The gene calls are TRBV29-1 and TRBJ2-5, with D possibly matching TRBD2 (5 bases). This CDR3 contains 12 residues. Germline V gives CDR1 SQVTM, CDR2 ANQGSEA. V was clipped by 3 bases and J by 5 bases, with 10 bases between them. The CDR3 coding sequence is TGCAGCGTTGAGTCTGGGGAGGAGACCCAGTACTTC. This sequence encodes CSVESGEETQYF.

The rearrangement links TRBV6-5 to TRBJ2-5, with 8 bases identical to TRBD2. The J segment lost 2 bases and the V segment lost 8 bases, leaving 7 bases of the junction unmatched. Germline V gene sequence: CDR1 MNHEY, CDR2 SVGAGI. The CDR3 loop spans 14 amino acids. The CDR3 DNA reads TGTGCCAGCGGGGTAGCGGGGCCTCAAGAGACCCAGTACTTC. It codes for CASGVAGPQETQYF.

V gene TRBV5-1 combines with J gene TRBJ2-2, with D perhaps matching TRBD2 (6 bases). This CDR3 comprises 14 residues. Germline CDR1 is SGHRS and CDR2 is YFSETQ. The V and J ends lost 2 bases and 6 bases respectively, with 11 bases between them. Here the CDR3 DNA reads TGCGCCAGCAGCTTTTCACTAGCTGCCGGGGAGCTGTTTTTT. Its translation is CASSFSLAAGELFF.